These 21 T cell receptor beta chains were all obtained from the same sample, sequenced in a study of blood T cell repertoires in COVID-19. Assay: immunoSEQ multiplex PCR; the TCRdb copy retains only in-frame clones and omits some. This sample has tens of thousands of clones, with about 87% found just once. The sample was peripheral blood. The receptors stem from a man aged 35-49 years with COVID-19, enrolled during active disease.

The gene calls are TRBV7-9 and TRBJ2-5, with TRBD2 matching 10 bases. CDR1 and CDR2 from the germline V gene are SEHNR and FQNEAQ (reference sequence). The CDR3 is 19 amino acids. V trimming: 4 bases; J trimming: 7 bases; junction bases outside the gene matches: 21. CDR3 nucleotides: TGTGCCAGCAGCTCCACGCGGGAGCGGGAGGGCCGAGCGAGAGGGACCCAGTACTTC. Translation: CASSSTREREGRARGTQYF.

This clone has a single count. The chain recombines TRBV28 with TRBJ2-5, with 8 bases fitting TRBD1. The germline V gene encodes CDR1 MDHEN and CDR2 SYDVKM. The junction had 4 bases not matched to a gene; V was cut back by 2 bases and J by 5 bases. This CDR3 is built from 14 residues. CDR3 sequence reads: CASSLLGTGETQYF. The CDR3 region has the DNA TGTGCCAGCAGTTTACTAGGGACAGGCGAGACCCAGTACTTC.

This clone was seen a handful of times. The genes are TRBV14 and TRBJ1-2, with TRBD1 matching over 7 bases. The germline V gene has CDR1 SGHDN and CDR2 FVKESK. V lost 4 bases and J lost 4; bases outside the gene matches: 15. This CDR3 spans 17 amino acids. The CDR3 sequence is CASSPATGTAHFYGYTF. Here the CDR3 DNA reads TGTGCCAGCAGCCCAGCCACCGGGACAGCGCATTTCTATGGCTACACCTTC.

This clone has only one observation. This chain links TRBV27 with TRBJ1-2; possible D gene TRBD1, 5 bases. Germline V CDR1 and CDR2: MNHEY, SMNVEV (reference sequence). The V end was cut by 8 bases, the J end by 4 bases, with 20 bases between. This CDR3 contains 15 residues. CDR3 loop: CASGDGGALGYGYTF. The DNA for the CDR3 is TGTGCCAGCGGAGACGGCGGGGCCCTAGGCTATGGCTACACCTTC.

This chain uses TRBV13 with TRBJ2-3, with 7 positions matching TRBD2. The germline CDR1 and CDR2 sequences are PRHDT and FYEKMQ (reference sequence). CDR3 length: 15 residues. Unmatched junction bases numbered 10, after V lost 0 bases and J lost 10 bases. This CDR3 is CASSLGTIGGGAQYF. CDR3 DNA sequence: TGTGCCAGCAGCTTAGGGACAATTGGCGGGGGTGCGCAGTATTTT.

This chain connects TRBV19 to TRBJ2-3, with 12 bases aligning to TRBD2. The CDR3 runs to 17 residues. Germline V CDR1 and CDR2: LNHDA, SQIVND (reference sequence). Germline trimming cut 4 bases from V and 2 bases from J; bases unmatched to any gene: 7. CDR3 DNA: TGTGCCAGTAGTAAGTCTAGCGGGGGGGCCGACACAGATACGCAGTATTTT. This codes for CASSKSSGGADTDTQYF.

The chain has TRBV12-3 or TRBV12-4 and TRBJ1-3; D call uncertain. With 1 base removed from V and 7 bases from J, the gap between germline ends came to 5 bases. The CDR3 consists of 12 residues. The CDR3 region has the DNA TGTGCCAGCAGTTTAGGTCTGAACACCATATATTTT. Protein sequence: CASSLGLNTIYF.

This chain uses TRBV30 with TRBJ1-2, with TRBD1 matching 9 bases. V lost 5 bases to trimming and J lost 0 bases; unmatched junction nucleotides: 7. The germline gives CDR1 GTSNPN, CDR2 SVGIG (reference sequence). This CDR3 is built from 15 residues. CDR3 sequence reads: CAWERTGEANYGYTF. The CDR3, as DNA: TGTGCCTGGGAAAGGACAGGGGAGGCTAACTATGGCTACACCTTC. The entire variable domain, with the rest obtained from reference TRBV30 and TRBJ1-2, is as follows: SQTIHQWPATLVQPVGSPLSLECTVEGTSNPNLYWYRQAAGRGLQLLFYSVGIGQISSEVPQNLSASRPQDRQFILSSKKLLLSDSGFYLCAWERTGEANYGYTFGSGTRLTVV.

The chain links TRBV28 to TRBJ1-1; maybe TRBD1 (6 bases). Germline assignment: CDR1 MDHEN and CDR2 SYDVKM. The CDR3 spans 14 residues. Trimming removed 5 bases at V and 1 base at J, with 11 bases between. CDR3 sequence: CASSLGQKNTEAFF. The CDR3 DNA reads as TGTGCCAGCAGTCTTGGACAGAAGAACACTGAAGCTTTCTTT.

DNA for the CDR3: TGCAGTGCTAGTATGTCAAACACCGGGGAGCTGTTTTTT. It codes for CSASMSNTGELFF. V and J are TRBV20-1 and TRBJ2-2, with unresolved D. This CDR3 is 13 amino acids long. V was cut by 3 bases and J by 2 bases, with 7 bases left in between. The germline V gene has CDR1 DFQATT and CDR2 SNEGSKA (reference sequence).

V usage is TRBV7-3 and J usage is TRBJ2-5, with TRBD2 as a possible D gene (6 bases). The CDR3 runs 14 residues. V was pared by 4 bases and J by 2 bases, with 11 bases between. Germline V gene lookup returns CDR1 SGHTA and CDR2 FQGTGA. In DNA form, the CDR3 reads TGTGCCAGCAGCTATGGGACTGATCAAGAGACCCAGTACTTC. The encoded protein is CASSYGTDQETQYF. Looking up the rest from reference TRBV7-3 and TRBJ2-5 gives the full variable domain: GAGVSQTPSNKVTEKGKYVELRCDPISGHTALYWYRQSLGQGPEFLIYFQGTGAADDSGLPNDRFFAVRPEGSVSTLKIQRTERGDSAVYLCASSYGTDQETQYFGPGTRLLVL.

The chain uses TRBV19 and TRBJ2-7; 9 bases align to TRBD2. V lost 6 bases and J lost 3; bases outside the gene matches: 6. Germline lookup yields CDR1 LNHDA and CDR2 SQIVND (reference sequence). This CDR3 contains 14 residues. The CDR3 nucleotides are TGTGCCAGTAGCCCGACGACTAGCGGCTACGAGCAGTACTTC. Translation: CASSPTTSGYEQYF.

The chain employs TRBV7-8 and TRBJ1-4; possible D gene TRBD1, 5 bases. The CDR3 sequence is 15 residues long. Germline V gene sequence: CDR1 SGHVS, CDR2 FQNEAQ. Trimming cost V 5 bases and J 0 bases, with 10 bases left between them. As DNA, the CDR3 is TGTGCCAGCAGCGCCGGGGGAGCAACTAATGAAAAACTGTTTTTT. This sequence encodes CASSAGGATNEKLFF.

V usage is TRBV7-2 and J usage is TRBJ2-1; D perhaps matches TRBD1 (6 bases). Trimming pared 5 bases from V and 10 bases from J, leaving 21 bases between. This CDR3 has 15 amino acids. Germline CDR1 and CDR2: SGHTA and FQGNSA. The CDR3 protein is CASSQGQGPKVEQFF. The CDR3 region has the DNA TGTGCCAGCAGCCAGGGGCAGGGGCCTAAGGTGGAGCAGTTCTTC.

V and J are TRBV6-5 and TRBJ2-2, with a tentative D call TRBD1 (6 bases). V was shortened by 7 bases and J by 1 base, with 10 bases between the two germline ends. Germline CDR1 is MNHEY and CDR2 is SVGAGI. This CDR3 spans 14 amino acids. CDR3 sequence reads: CASTRDMNTGELFF. In nucleotides, the CDR3 is TGTGCCAGCACCCGGGACATGAACACCGGGGAGCTGTTTTTT.

This chain connects TRBV4-1 to TRBJ2-6, with 8 positions matching TRBD1. Looked up from germline, CDR1 is MGHRA and CDR2 is YSYEKL. V lost 4 bases, J lost 1 base, and 3 bases stayed unmatched. The CDR3 has 16 amino acids. The CDR3 reads CASSRTGSSGANVLTF. CDR3 in DNA: TGCGCCAGCAGCCGGACAGGGTCTTCTGGGGCCAACGTCCTGACTTTC.

The chain combines TRBV21-1 with TRBJ2-3; whether TRBD1, the table's D call, matches the DNA was not checked. TRBV21-1 is deemed a pseudogene. The CDR3 is made up of 17 amino acids. The CDR3: CASSNPPPGGSTDTQYF. CDR3 DNA: TGTGCCAGCAGCAACCCCCCCCCAGGGGGCAGCACAGATACGCAGTATTTT.

The V and J genes are TRBV19 and TRBJ2-6, with 10 bases identical to TRBD1. This CDR3 contains 18 residues. Trimming took 5 bases from V and 0 from J; bases not matched to a gene: 7. Germline V gene data show CDR1 as LNHDA and CDR2 as SQIVND (reference sequence). The CDR3 protein is CASSPPGQGHSGANVLTF. Written as DNA, the CDR3 is TGTGCCAGTAGTCCCCCGGGACAGGGGCACTCTGGGGCCAACGTCCTGACTTTC.

The CDR3 protein is CASSHPGHQKLDEQYF. The DNA for the CDR3 is TGTGCCAGCAGCCACCCGGGACACCAGAAACTAGACGAGCAGTACTTC. The rearrangement joins TRBV7-9 to TRBJ2-7; D possibly corresponds to TRBD1 (6 bases). Germline V gene data show CDR1 as SEHNR and CDR2 as FQNEAQ (reference sequence). The CDR3 is made up of 16 amino acids. V was clipped by 5 bases and J by 5 bases, with 22 bases between them.

This chain links TRBV5-1 with TRBJ1-1, with D possibly TRBD1 on 5 matching bases. V dropped 4 bases and J dropped 5 bases, with 12 bases sitting between them. Looked up from germline, CDR1 is SGHRS and CDR2 is YFSETQ. There are 13 residues in the CDR3. Here the CDR3 reads CASSAQGGTEAFF. CDR3 coding DNA: TGCGCCAGCAGCGCGCAGGGAGGGACTGAAGCTTTCTTT. Filled out from reference TRBV5-1 and TRBJ1-1, the complete variable domain reads KAGVTQTPRYLIKTRGQQVTLSCSPISGHRSVSWYQQTPGQGLQFLFEYFSETQRNKGNFPGRFSGRQFSNSRSEMNVSTLELGDSALYLCASSAQGGTEAFFGQGTRLTVV.

This clone was counted between two and nine times. V and J are TRBV3-1 (or the pseudogene TRBV3-2) and TRBJ1-5; D is undetermined. V was pared by 3 bases and J by 6 bases, with 15 bases between. The CDR3 extends over 15 amino acids. Looked up from germline, CDR1 is LGHDT and CDR2 is YNNKEL (reference sequence). CDR3 loop: CASSQDAGRGQPQHF. DNA for the CDR3: TGTGCCAGCAGCCAGGACGCGGGGAGAGGTCAGCCCCAGCATTTT.